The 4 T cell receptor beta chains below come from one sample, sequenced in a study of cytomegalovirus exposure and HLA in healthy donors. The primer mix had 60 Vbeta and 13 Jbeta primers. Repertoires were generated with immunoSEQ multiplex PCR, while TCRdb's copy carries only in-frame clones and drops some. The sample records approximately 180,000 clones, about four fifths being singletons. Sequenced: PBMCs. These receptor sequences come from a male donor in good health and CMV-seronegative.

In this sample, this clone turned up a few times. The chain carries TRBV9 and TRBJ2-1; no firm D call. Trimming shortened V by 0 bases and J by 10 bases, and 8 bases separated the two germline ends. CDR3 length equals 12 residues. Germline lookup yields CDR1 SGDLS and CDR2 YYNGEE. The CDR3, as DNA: TGTGCCAGCAGCGTAGGCATTAGCGAGCAGTTCTTC. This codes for CASSVGISEQFF.

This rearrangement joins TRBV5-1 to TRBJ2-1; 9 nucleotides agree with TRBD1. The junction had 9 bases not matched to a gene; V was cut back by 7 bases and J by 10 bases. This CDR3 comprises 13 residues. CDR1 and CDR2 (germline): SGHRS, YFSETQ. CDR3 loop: CASLPGQGSEQFF. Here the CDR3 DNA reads TGCGCCAGCCTCCCGGGACAGGGTTCAGAGCAGTTCTTC.

CDR3 amino acids: CASSYDSLYNSPLHF. CDR3 DNA: TGTGCCAGCAGTTACGACAGCCTATATAATTCACCCCTCCACTTT. The chain carries TRBV6-5 and TRBJ1-6, with D possibly matching TRBD1 (5 bases). The germline CDR1 and CDR2 sequences are MNHEY and SVGAGI. Trimming removed 2 bases at V and 4 bases at J, with 9 bases between. The CDR3 consists of 15 residues.

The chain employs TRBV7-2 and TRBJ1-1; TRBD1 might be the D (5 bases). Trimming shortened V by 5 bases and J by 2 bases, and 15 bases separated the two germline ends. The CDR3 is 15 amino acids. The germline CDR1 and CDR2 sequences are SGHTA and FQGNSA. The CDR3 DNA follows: TGTGCCAGCAGCCGCCGACAGAGAGACAACACTGAAGCTTTCTTT. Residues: CASSRRQRDNTEAFF.